Below are 24 T cell receptor beta chains sequenced from a single sample in a study of T cells after yellow fever vaccination. TCRdb itself ran the 5' RACE reads through MiXCR, one entry per CDR3 protein. The table includes around 260,000 distinct CDR3 sequences, roughly 5.2% detected once. The specimen was CD4+ T cells sorted from PBMCs, collected on the day of the yellow fever booster vaccination. Receptor source: a man aged 18 to 35 who received the YFV17D yellow fever vaccine.

The table lists this clonotype with a count of one. This chain joins TRBV7-8 and TRBJ1-2; D is undetermined. The germline V gene has CDR1 SGHVS and CDR2 FQNEAQ. The CDR3 sequence is 14 residues long. Trimming left V 0 bases short and J 8 bases short, with 13 bases between. CDR3 nucleotides: TGTGCCAGCAGCTTAGCGCTCACCCTGAGCGGCTACACCTTC. Translating gives CASSLALTLSGYTF.

Only a few counts were recorded for this clonotype. The chain carries TRBV3-1 and TRBJ1-6, with D uncertain. V was clipped by 4 bases and J by 1 base, with 8 bases between them. Germline assignment: CDR1 LGHDT and CDR2 YNNKEL (reference sequence). CDR3 length: 15 amino acids. The CDR3 sequence is CASSRSDSYNSPLHF. Here the CDR3 DNA reads TGTGCCAGCAGCCGTAGCGATTCCTATAATTCACCCCTCCACTTT. Together with reference TRBV3-1 and TRBJ1-6, the CDR3 gives the full variable domain: DTAVSQTPKYLVTQMGNDKSIKCEQNLGHDTMYWYKQDSKKFLKIMFSYNNKELIINETVPNRFSPKSPDKAHLNLHINSLELGDSAVYFCASSRSDSYNSPLHFGNGTRLTVT.

This clonotype has more than one count but fewer than ten. J is TRBJ2-7 and V is TRBV18, with D possibly being TRBD2 (5 bases). Trimming shortened V by 0 bases and J by 7 bases, and 7 bases separated the two germline ends. The CDR3 contains 12 residues. Germline V gene lookup returns CDR1 KGHSH and CDR2 LQKENI. The CDR3 reads CASSPPSGEQYF. As DNA, the CDR3 is TGTGCCAGCTCACCACCATCGGGAGAGCAGTACTTC.

This clonotype was counted only a few times. This chain joins TRBV5-1 and TRBJ2-2, with TRBD1 matching over 11 bases. Germline V gene lookup returns CDR1 SGHRS and CDR2 YFSETQ. The junction had 14 bases not matched to a gene; V was cut back by 5 bases and J by 5 bases. CDR3 length equals 18 residues. This CDR3 is CASSSRRTGGALTGELFF. DNA of the CDR3: TGCGCCAGCAGTTCCAGGCGGACAGGGGGCGCCTTGACCGGGGAGCTGTTTTTT.

This clonotype has ten or more counts. The CDR3 nucleotides are TGTGCCACCAGTGCTAACCGGGACAGGGCCTTCTACGAGCAGTACTTC. It encodes CATSANRDRAFYEQYF. V is TRBV24-1 and J is TRBJ2-7; 9 nucleotides align to TRBD1. CDR1 and CDR2 from the germline V gene are KGHDR and SFDVKD. V lost 5 bases to trimming and J lost 3 bases; unmatched junction nucleotides: 10. The CDR3 runs 16 residues.

This clonotype came up a few times. The chain couples TRBV4-2 to TRBJ2-3; 8 bases are shared with TRBD2. CDR1 LGHNA and CDR2 YNFKEQ come from the germline V gene. The length of the CDR3 is 14 residues. V trimming: 0 bases; J trimming: 4 bases; junction bases outside the gene matches: 0. The CDR3 nucleotides read TGTGCCAGCAGCCAAGACGGGGGGGCAGATACGCAGTATTTT. It codes for CASSQDGGADTQYF.

The sample holds a few counts of this clonotype. V usage is TRBV7-6 and J usage is TRBJ2-6, with 7 nucleotides matching TRBD1. V was clipped by 6 bases and J by 1 base; unmatched bases: 15. The V gene's germline CDR1 is SGHVS and CDR2 FNYEAQ. This CDR3 comprises 19 residues. CDR3 nucleotide sequence: TGTGCCAGCAGTCCACCTCACGAGGCAGGGGGTTCTGGGGCCAACGTCCTGACTTTC. This codes for CASSPPHEAGGSGANVLTF.

This clonotype showed up just a few times. The chain employs TRBV6-5 and TRBJ1-6; weak D call: TRBD1 (5 bases). The CDR3 extends over 14 amino acids. V was cut by 6 bases and J by 9 bases, with 15 bases left in between. From germline, CDR1 is MNHEY and CDR2 SVGAGI. This CDR3 reads CASRQNGRVSPLHF. The CDR3 DNA reads TGTGCCAGCAGGCAAAACGGCAGGGTTTCACCCCTCCACTTT.

This clonotype was observed a handful of times. The V and J genes are TRBV5-1 and TRBJ2-3; 8 bases map to TRBD1. CDR3 length: 15 residues. The V gene end was trimmed by 5 bases and the J gene end by 5 bases; junction bases not matched to a gene: 10. Germline CDR1 and CDR2: SGHRS and YFSETQ. The CDR3 sequence: CASSVRTGTKDTQYF. In DNA, the CDR3 is TGCGCCAGCAGTGTCCGGACAGGGACAAAAGATACGCAGTATTTT.

In its sample, this clonotype was seen a few times. This chain connects TRBV19 to TRBJ2-5; 10 nucleotides line up with TRBD1. The trim removed 5 bases at V and 4 bases at J, leaving 13 bases unmatched. This CDR3 spans 17 amino acids. CDR1 LNHDA and CDR2 SQIVND come from the germline V gene (reference sequence). As DNA, the CDR3 is TGTGCCAGTAGTCTATCGCTGGGCGGGACAGGGGTAGAGACCCAGTACTTC. Translation gives CASSLSLGGTGVETQYF.

This clonotype was seen only a few times. V and J are TRBV19 and TRBJ2-2; D remains ambiguous. The CDR3 is 11 residues long. Germline V gene data show CDR1 as LNHDA and CDR2 as SQIVND (reference sequence). The V end lost 6 bases, the J end lost 9 bases, and 8 bases lay between the germline ends. The CDR3: CASRTPRELFF. As DNA, the CDR3 is TGTGCCAGTAGGACACCGCGGGAGCTGTTTTTT.

The V and J genes are TRBV4-1 and TRBJ2-3; tentative D call: TRBD2 (5 bases). The V gene's germline CDR1 is MGHRA and CDR2 YSYEKL. Trimming pared 11 bases from V and 0 bases from J, leaving 15 bases between. There are 14 residues in the CDR3. The DNA for the CDR3 is TGCGCCGCGGCCCTAGCTACTAGCACAGATACGCAGTATTTT. This translates into CAAALATSTDTQYF.

The rearrangement links TRBV7-3 to TRBJ2-3, with 7 bases that match TRBD1. Per germline, CDR1 SGHTA and CDR2 FQGTGA. V lost 0 bases, J lost 4 bases, and 4 bases stayed unmatched. The CDR3 spans 15 residues. CDR3 residues: CASSLTRDRADTQYF. In DNA, the CDR3 is TGTGCCAGCAGCTTAACTAGGGACAGAGCAGATACGCAGTATTTT.

The gene calls are TRBV11-2 and TRBJ2-5; D remains ambiguous. Germline CDR1 is SGHAT and CDR2 is FQNNGV. The CDR3 contains 19 residues. V was trimmed by 5 bases and J by 3 bases, leaving 28 bases between them. Here the CDR3 reads CASSRGRTRMSISKETQYF. The CDR3 DNA follows: TGTGCCAGCAGCCGCGGTCGGACCCGGATGAGCATCTCTAAAGAGACCCAGTACTTC. Looking up the rest from reference TRBV11-2 and TRBJ2-5 gives the full variable domain: EAGVAQSPRYKIIEKRQSVAFWCNPISGHATLYWYQQILGQGPKLLIQFQNNGVVDDSQLPKDRFSAERLKGVDSTLKIQPAKLEDSAVYLCASSRGRTRMSISKETQYFGPGTRLLVL.

In this sample, this clonotype turned up many times. The rearrangement joins TRBV20-1 to TRBJ2-3; D uncertain. The length of the CDR3 is 13 residues. Germline V gives CDR1 DFQATT, CDR2 SNEGSKA (reference sequence). V was clipped by 0 bases and J by 2 bases, with 6 bases between them. CDR3 DNA sequence: TGCAGTGCTAGAGAGGTGTACACAGATACGCAGTATTTT. Translating it yields CSAREVYTDTQYF.

The chain uses TRBV28 and TRBJ2-7, with D hard to call. Germline CDR1 MDHEN, CDR2 SYDVKM. Trimming took off 5 bases at V and 4 bases at J, with 9 bases between the two ends. This CDR3 has 12 amino acids. The CDR3 sequence: CASSPPGYEQYV. DNA for the CDR3: TGTGCCAGCAGTCCCCCCGGGTACGAGCAGTACGTC.

In nucleotides, the CDR3 is TGCAGTGCTGGTCAGACTAGCGGGGGGGCGGATACGCAGTATTTT. This encodes CSAGQTSGGADTQYF. The rearrangement joins TRBV20-1 to TRBJ2-3; 14 positions agree with TRBD2. J lost 6 bases, V lost 5 bases, and 7 bases had no gene match. This CDR3 is 15 amino acids long. The germline gives CDR1 DFQATT, CDR2 SNEGSKA (reference sequence).

The rearrangement uses TRBV20-1 and TRBJ1-5; D gene ambiguous. The CDR3 contains 15 residues. V lost 3 bases and J lost 0, with 12 bases in between. Germline V gives CDR1 DFQATT, CDR2 SNEGSKA (reference sequence). DNA of the CDR3: TGCAGTGCTAGGACGACAAGCCATAGCAATCAGCCCCAGCATTTT. Residues: CSARTTSHSNQPQHF.

CDR3 protein: CSARRGGGQETQYF. The CDR3 region has the DNA TGCAGTGCTAGAAGGGGCGGGGGCCAAGAGACCCAGTACTTC. This chain uses TRBV20-1 with TRBJ2-5, with 7 bases aligning to TRBD2. CDR1 DFQATT and CDR2 SNEGSKA come from the germline V gene (reference sequence). The CDR3 has 14 residues. The V and J ends lost 2 bases and 1 base, in that order; junction bases with no gene match: 4.

This clonotype was seen a few times. The rearrangement uses TRBV5-4 and TRBJ1-1; a possible D gene is TRBD1 (5 bases). This CDR3 has 14 residues. Germline values: CDR1 SGHNT, CDR2 YYREEE (reference sequence). With 3 bases removed from V and 5 bases from J, the gap between germline ends came to 14 bases. The CDR3 region has the DNA TGTGCCAGCAGCTCGAATACGGGGGGTACTGAAGCTTTCTTT. Translation gives CASSSNTGGTEAFF. Combining the CDR3 with reference TRBV5-4 and TRBJ1-1 gives the whole variable domain ETGVTQSPTHLIKTRGQQVTLRCSSQSGHNTVSWYQQALGQGPQFIFQYYREEENGRGNFPPRFSGLQFPNYSSELNVNALELDDSALYLCASSSNTGGTEAFFGQGTRLTVV.

This clonotype has only a few counts. The chain is built from TRBV6-5 and TRBJ1-1; the match to TRBD1 covers 9 bases. With V trimmed by 5 bases and J by 5 bases, 6 bases remained unmatched. The germline V gene encodes CDR1 MNHEY and CDR2 SVGAGI. This CDR3 has 14 residues. The CDR3 region is CASSVYRGQTEAFF. DNA for the CDR3: TGTGCCAGCAGTGTTTACAGGGGGCAAACTGAAGCTTTCTTT.

V and J are TRBV10-3 and TRBJ2-7; 9 positions agree with TRBD2. J was trimmed by 7 bases and V by 6 bases; bases with no gene match: 19. CDR1 is ENHRY and CDR2 is SYGVKD in the germline V gene. The CDR3 loop spans 17 amino acids. The CDR3 nucleotides are TGTGCCATCAGCCCAGTGATGCGGGGGGGGGGCCGGGCGGAGCAGTACTTC. It is translated as CAISPVMRGGGRAEQYF.

The chain couples TRBV7-9 to TRBJ2-2, with D unclear. The V gene lost 3 bases and the J gene lost 4 bases, with 15 bases spanning the gap. CDR3 size: 16 residues. Germline CDR1 and CDR2: SEHNR and FQNEAQ (reference sequence). Here the CDR3 reads CASSFRKGRGTGELFF. Written as DNA, the CDR3 is TGTGCCAGCAGCTTCCGAAAAGGACGCGGCACCGGGGAGCTGTTTTTT. Variable domain in full (rest from reference TRBV7-9 and TRBJ2-2): DTGVSQNPRHKITKRGQNVTFRCDPISEHNRLYWYRQTLGQGPEFLTYFQNEAQLEKSRLLSDRFSAERPKGSFSTLEIQRTEQGDSAMYLCASSFRKGRGTGELFFGEGSRLTVL.

With respect to this clonotype: The junction shows a germline mismatch at one end, possibly a read error. V and J are TRBV7-2 and TRBJ2-1; tentative D call: TRBD2 (6 bases). The CDR3 contains 12 residues. Germline V gives CDR1 SGHTA, CDR2 FQGNSA. This CDR3 is CASSLRGNDQFF. Written as DNA, the CDR3 is TGTGCCAGCAGCTTACGGGGGAATGATCAGTTCTTC.